Included here is one T cell receptor beta chain sequence, with context. The antigen is undetermined. Germline V gives CDR1 KGHSH, CDR2 LQKENI. This CDR3 spans 16 amino acids. The ends lost 3 bases at V and 0 bases at J; junction bases unmatched: 8. This sample was taken from a study of T cell responses to AZD1222 COVID-19 vaccine. Clones were read by immunoSEQ multiplex PCR, and TCRdb kept only the in-frame ones, dropping some. The sample has tens of thousands of clones, around 82% seen once. Study outcomes and limitations: At study baseline, merely five or six AZD1222 recipients were seropositive. Within unmutated variant regions lay the reported targets of nearly half of spike-specific TCRs. The sample set comprised mostly white British donors with more females, and clonal diversity was possibly underestimated.

The receptor comes from an adult who received the AZD1222 COVID-19 vaccine. The chain recombines TRBV18 with TRBJ2-7, with 7 bases matching TRBD1. The sample here was peripheral blood, taken 28 days after the second AZD1222 dose. CDR3 DNA: TGTGCCAGCTCACCGTTTGGGACAGAGGACTCCTACGAGCAGTACTTC. Translating gives CASSPFGTEDSYEQYF.